The sequence of this T cell receptor (beta chain) was determined in a study of T cell responses to AZD1222 COVID-19 vaccine. Points on this clone: Its cognate antigen is unknown. It is unclear where the CDR3 begins or ends on the DNA, so no DNA is shown, and the CDR3 is as TCRdb lists it.

Findings and limits, study-wide: Dominant at 160-218 and 743-854, vaccine-associated CD4 TCRs also spanned spike. The study found Spike-specific TCR breadth and depth rose after two AZD1222 doses.

Germline V lookup: CDR1 SGHAT, CDR2 FQNNGV. The length of the CDR3 is 13 amino acids, counting both ends. Libraries were prepared by immunoSEQ multiplex PCR; TCRdb keeps only in-frame clonotypes and omits some of them. In the table there are under 85,000 clones, 75% to 95% of which are singletons. This rearrangement joins TRBV11-2 to TRBJ2-3; the table's D call TRBD2 went unverified against the DNA. Sequencing was performed on peripheral blood, taken 28 days after the second AZD1222 dose. The TCR was taken from an adult who received the AZD1222 COVID-19 vaccine. CDR3 in amino acids: CASTSGMVDTQYF.